This T cell receptor (beta chain) was obtained from a study of blood T cell repertoires in COVID-19. The overall study: Nucleic acid was either cDNA or gDNA, and it came from T cells, B-cell-depleted T cells, or PBMCs.

The CDR3 length is 15 residues. Germline V gene data show CDR1 as LNHNV and CDR2 as YYDKDF (reference sequence). V was pared by 6 bases and J by 8 bases, with 10 bases of the junction left unmatched. Original data processing: Estimated nucleated cell counts came from reference gene primer amplification. Measured with immunoSEQ multiplex PCR; TCRdb has only the in-frame clones, and not every one. D and trimming come from the DNA, and the V and J calls and clone size come from that table. The sample comprises about 480,000 clones, 70% to 90% of which are singletons, and roughly 1.8% rests with the top ten.

Sequenced input: PBMCs or T cells enriched from blood (not recorded which). V usage is TRBV15 and J usage is TRBJ2-1; 10 bases line up with TRBD2. The source of this sequence is a woman under 30 with acute COVID-19. Here the CDR3 reads CATRYQRGGSDEQFF. CDR3 in DNA: TGTGCCACCAGATATCAGCGGGGGGGCAGCGATGAGCAGTTCTTC.